Presented here are 7 T cell receptor beta chains from one specimen sequenced in a study of CD8 T cells in Susac syndrome. Reverse transcription of roughly 0.5 to 1 ug RNA was performed with random hexamers. TCRdb itself ran the immunoSEQ multiplex PCR reads through MiXCR, one entry per CDR3 protein. The sample carries some 150,000 distinct CDR3 sequences, roughly 95% recorded once. Sequenced material: CD4+ T cells from PBMCs. The source of these receptors is a human donor in good health.

CDR3 in DNA: TGTGCCATCGGGACAGGGGGAGAGACCCAGTACTTC. Protein: CAIGTGGETQYF. This chain joins TRBV10-3 and TRBJ2-5; 11 positions match TRBD1. Trimming took 8 bases from V and 4 from J; bases not matched to a gene: 0. This CDR3 has 12 amino acids. Germline CDR1 reads ENHRY; CDR2 reads SYGVKD.

This chain joins TRBV28 and TRBJ2-7; D not certain. This CDR3 has 15 amino acids. CDR1 and CDR2 from the germline V gene are MDHEN and SYDVKM. V shed 3 bases and J shed 0 bases, with 12 bases lying between them. The CDR3 coding sequence is TGTGCCAGCAGTTTTATTGGGCTCCGCTCCTACGAGCAGTACTTC. Translation: CASSFIGLRSYEQYF.

This chain links TRBV20-1 with TRBJ2-3; possible D gene TRBD1, 6 bases. Germline V gives CDR1 DFQATT, CDR2 SNEGSKA (reference sequence). The length of the CDR3 is 12 residues. V was cut by 6 bases and J by 5 bases, with 12 bases left in between. The CDR3 is CSALKGVDTQYF. CDR3 in DNA: TGCAGTGCCCTGAAGGGGGTAGATACGCAGTATTTT.

The chain links TRBV19 to TRBJ1-2, with unresolved D. The CDR3 spans 10 residues. Germline V lookup: CDR1 LNHDA, CDR2 SQIVND (reference sequence). V was shortened by 8 bases and J by 8 bases, with 9 bases between the two germline ends. CDR3 region: CASGISGYTF. The CDR3, as DNA: TGTGCCAGTGGGATTTCGGGCTACACCTTC.

V gene TRBV7-9 combines with J gene TRBJ2-7; 15 bases agree with TRBD2. The CDR3 is 15 amino acids. The germline V gene encodes CDR1 SEHNR and CDR2 FQNEAQ (reference sequence). V dropped 4 bases and J dropped 7; count of bases not matched to a gene: 5. CDR3 in amino acids: CASSWGLAGGREQYF. CDR3 nucleotides: TGTGCCAGCAGCTGGGGACTAGCGGGAGGTCGGGAGCAGTACTTC.

The chain recombines TRBV29-1 with TRBJ1-1, with 7 bases fitting TRBD1. Germline CDR1 reads SQVTM; CDR2 reads ANQGSEA. CDR3 length: 13 amino acids. V lost 4 bases, J lost 0 bases, and 2 bases stayed unmatched. The chain's CDR3 is CSVGGQMNTEAFF. The CDR3 region has the DNA TGCAGCGTTGGGGGACAGATGAACACTGAAGCTTTCTTT.

The rearrangement uses TRBV7-2 and TRBJ2-1; D may be TRBD1 (5 bases). With 6 bases removed from V and 15 bases from J, the gap between germline ends came to 12 bases. CDR3 length: 10 amino acids. Germline lookup yields CDR1 SGHTA and CDR2 FQGNSA. The CDR3 region is CASRGQGWFF. The CDR3 nucleotides are TGTGCCAGCAGAGGGCAGGGTTGGTTCTTC.